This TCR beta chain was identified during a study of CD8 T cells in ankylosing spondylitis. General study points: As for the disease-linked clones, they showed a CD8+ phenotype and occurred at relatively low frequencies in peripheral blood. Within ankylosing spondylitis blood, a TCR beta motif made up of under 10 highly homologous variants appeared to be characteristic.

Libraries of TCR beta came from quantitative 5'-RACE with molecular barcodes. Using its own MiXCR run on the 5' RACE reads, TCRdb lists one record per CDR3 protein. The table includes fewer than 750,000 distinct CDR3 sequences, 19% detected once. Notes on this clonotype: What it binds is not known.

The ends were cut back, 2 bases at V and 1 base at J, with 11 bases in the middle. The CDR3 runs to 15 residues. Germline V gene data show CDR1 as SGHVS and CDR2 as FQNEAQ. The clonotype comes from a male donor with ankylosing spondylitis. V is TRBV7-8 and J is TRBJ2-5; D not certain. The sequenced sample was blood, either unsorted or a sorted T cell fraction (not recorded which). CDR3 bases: TGTGCCAGCAGCTTACTGACTGGGATCCAAGAGACCCAGTACTTC. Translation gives CASSLLTGIQETQYF.